A selection of T cell receptor beta chains follows, all from one sample in a study of CD8+CD57+ T cells in acquired aplastic anemia. TCRdb reprocessed the reads with MiXCR, giving one entry per CDR3 protein. The sample comprises more than 100,000 distinct CDR3 sequences, 40% to 60% of which are singletons, and about 2.7% rests with the top ten. The sequencing input was sorted CD4+, CD8+, or CD8+CD57+ T cells (not recorded which) from PBMCs. The source is a human donor in good health, serving as a control. CDR3s include the opening cysteine and the closing phenylalanine or tryptophan. Each record gives: clone size, J gene, D gene, V gene, CDR3 protein, CDR3 DNA. D genes are given only for firm matches. Expanded clones are given a class, and other clones once, few, many or no size at all.

clone size: -; J gene: TRBJ1-1; D gene: TRBD1; V gene: TRBV7-2; CDR3 protein: CASSSPGQGNNEAFF; CDR3 DNA: TGTGCCAGCAGCTCACCGGGACAGGGGAACAATGAAGCTTTCTTT
clone size: -; J gene: TRBJ1-5; D gene: -; V gene: TRBV19; CDR3 protein: CASKLRGDQPQHF; CDR3 DNA: TGTGCCAGTAAATTGCGGGGGGATCAGCCCCAGCATTTT
clone size: -; J gene: TRBJ2-3; D gene: -; V gene: TRBV7-6; CDR3 protein: CASSPMGTDTQYF; CDR3 DNA: TGTGCCAGCAGCCCAATGGGCACAGATACGCAGTATTTT
clone size: many; J gene: TRBJ2-5; D gene: TRBD2; V gene: TRBV20-1; CDR3 protein: CSASGGGRETQYF; CDR3 DNA: TGCAGTGCTAGTGGGGGGGGGAGAGAGACCCAGTACTTC
clone size: few; J gene: TRBJ1-4; D gene: -; V gene: TRBV7-2; CDR3 protein: CASSLAGQTNEKLFF; CDR3 DNA: TGTGCCAGCAGCTTAGCCGGGCAGACTAATGAAAAACTGTTTTTT
clone size: many; J gene: TRBJ1-2; D gene: -; V gene: TRBV14; CDR3 protein: CASSQDRNYGYTF; CDR3 DNA: TGTGCCAGCAGCCAAGATAGGAACTATGGCTACACCTTC
clone size: few; J gene: TRBJ2-7; D gene: -; V gene: TRBV7-6; CDR3 protein: CASSLARGDEQYF; CDR3 DNA: TGTGCCAGCAGCTTAGCGAGGGGAGACGAGCAGTACTTC
clone size: few; J gene: TRBJ2-7; D gene: TRBD1; V gene: TRBV7-2; CDR3 protein: CASSLTGADEQYF; CDR3 DNA: TGTGCCAGCAGCTTGACAGGGGCCGACGAGCAGTACTTC
clone size: -; J gene: TRBJ1-1; D gene: -; V gene: TRBV2; CDR3 protein: CASSMTGQTTEAFF; CDR3 DNA: TGTGCCAGCAGTATGACCGGACAGACCACTGAAGCTTTCTTT
clone size: -; J gene: TRBJ1-2; D gene: TRBD1; V gene: TRBV15; CDR3 protein: CATSRGGSNRGKYGYTF; CDR3 DNA: TGTGCCACCAGCAGAGGGGGGTCCAACAGGGGGAAATATGGCTACACCTTC
clone size: -; J gene: TRBJ1-2; D gene: -; V gene: TRBV4-3; CDR3 protein: CASSQEVPRGAGTF; CDR3 DNA: TGCGCCAGCAGCCAAGAGGTTCCAAGGGGTGCGGGAACCTTC
clone size: -; J gene: TRBJ2-3; D gene: -; V gene: TRBV20-1; CDR3 protein: CSARVGRGVTDTQYF; CDR3 DNA: TGCAGTGCTAGAGTGGGGCGCGGGGTCACAGATACGCAGTATTTT
clone size: -; J gene: TRBJ1-6; D gene: -; V gene: TRBV7-8; CDR3 protein: CASSLSTTMGLLRF; CDR3 DNA: TGTGCCAGCAGCTTAAGTACCACCATGGGGTTATTACGCTTT
clone size: medium-sized; J gene: TRBJ1-2; D gene: -; V gene: TRBV29-1; CDR3 protein: CSVEPRGGNGYTF; CDR3 DNA: TGCAGCGTTGAACCCCGAGGGGGTAATGGCTACACCTTC
clone size: once; J gene: TRBJ2-5; D gene: -; V gene: TRBV25-1; CDR3 protein: CASSERLETQYF; CDR3 DNA: TGTGCCAGCAGTGAACGTCTGGAGACCCAGTACTTC
clone size: -; J gene: TRBJ1-5; D gene: -; V gene: TRBV2; CDR3 protein: CASSSGQGPYQPQHF; CDR3 DNA: TGTGCCAGCAGCTCCGGGCAAGGGCCATATCAGCCCCAGCATTTT
clone size: few; J gene: TRBJ1-2; D gene: -; V gene: TRBV29-1; CDR3 protein: CSVAWQGGYTF; CDR3 DNA: TGCAGCGTTGCCTGGCAGGGAGGCTACACCTTC
clone size: -; J gene: TRBJ2-1; D gene: TRBD1; V gene: TRBV7-6; CDR3 protein: CASSRRQGDNEQFF; CDR3 DNA: TGTGCCAGCAGCCGACGACAGGGGGACAATGAGCAGTTCTTC
clone size: many; J gene: TRBJ2-7; D gene: TRBD1; V gene: TRBV27; CDR3 protein: CASSPTGTRTYEQYF; CDR3 DNA: TGTGCCAGCAGTCCGACAGGGACGAGGACCTACGAGCAGTACTTC
clone size: -; J gene: TRBJ2-5; D gene: -; V gene: TRBV5-1; CDR3 protein: CASSLAGISQETQYF; CDR3 DNA: TGCGCCAGCAGCTTGGCGGGAATTTCCCAAGAGACCCAGTACTTC
clone size: many; J gene: TRBJ1-2; D gene: -; V gene: TRBV18; CDR3 protein: CASSPSRDSYGYTF; CDR3 DNA: TGTGCCAGCTCACCATCGAGGGATAGCTATGGCTACACCTTC
clone size: once; J gene: TRBJ1-2; D gene: TRBD1; V gene: TRBV12-3/TRBV12-4; CDR3 protein: CASSPTGNFNGYTF; CDR3 DNA: TGTGCCAGCAGCCCGACAGGGAACTTTAATGGCTACACCTTC
clone size: -; J gene: TRBJ1-5; D gene: -; V gene: TRBV7-2; CDR3 protein: CASSLGPGGGGGSNQPQHF; CDR3 DNA: TGTGCCAGCAGCTTAGGGCCTGGGGGGGGAGGAGGTAGCAATCAGCCCCAGCATTTT
clone size: few; J gene: TRBJ1-6; D gene: -; V gene: TRBV25-1; CDR3 protein: CASSTQGDSPLHF; CDR3 DNA: TGTGCCAGCAGTACACAGGGCGATTCACCCCTCCACTTT
clone size: -; J gene: TRBJ1-2; D gene: TRBD1; V gene: TRBV2; CDR3 protein: CASREEGTGHTF; CDR3 DNA: TGTGCCAGCAGGGAGGAGGGGACAGGGCACACCTTC
clone size: few; J gene: TRBJ2-2; D gene: -; V gene: TRBV3-1; CDR3 protein: CASSLSIGRAGELFF; CDR3 DNA: TGTGCCAGCAGCCTGTCGATAGGTAGGGCCGGGGAGCTGTTTTTT
clone size: few; J gene: TRBJ1-2; D gene: TRBD1; V gene: TRBV11-1; CDR3 protein: CASSQSNGTGNYGYTF; CDR3 DNA: TGTGCCAGCAGCCAATCGAACGGGACAGGGAACTATGGCTACACCTTC
clone size: medium-sized; J gene: TRBJ2-7; D gene: -; V gene: TRBV10-3; CDR3 protein: CAISPDRTLSYEQYF; CDR3 DNA: TGTGCCATCAGTCCTGACAGGACATTATCCTACGAGCAGTACTTC
clone size: many; J gene: TRBJ1-6; D gene: -; V gene: TRBV5-1; CDR3 protein: CASSLAFTPNSPLHF; CDR3 DNA: TGCGCCAGCAGCTTGGCCTTCACCCCGAATTCACCCCTCCACTTT
clone size: many; J gene: TRBJ1-2; D gene: -; V gene: TRBV9; CDR3 protein: CASSTSPGSDYGYTF; CDR3 DNA: TGTGCCAGCAGCACCTCACCCGGGAGCGACTATGGCTACACCTTC
clone size: many; J gene: TRBJ2-5; D gene: -; V gene: TRBV4-3; CDR3 protein: CASSQDDLRETQYF; CDR3 DNA: TGCGCCAGCAGCCAAGACGACCTTAGAGAGACCCAGTACTTC
clone size: -; J gene: TRBJ1-5; D gene: TRBD1; V gene: TRBV15; CDR3 protein: CATSRGTGDGQPQHF; CDR3 DNA: TGTGCCACCAGCAGAGGGACAGGGGACGGTCAGCCCCAGCATTTT
clone size: many; J gene: TRBJ1-2; D gene: -; V gene: TRBV18; CDR3 protein: CASSRNYGYTF; CDR3 DNA: TGTGCCAGCTCACGAAACTATGGCTACACCTTC
clone size: -; J gene: TRBJ1-2; D gene: -; V gene: TRBV2; CDR3 protein: CASSEGRGDGYTF; CDR3 DNA: TGTGCCAGCAGCGAGGGAAGGGGGGATGGCTACACCTTC
clone size: -; J gene: TRBJ2-1; D gene: -; V gene: TRBV29-1; CDR3 protein: CSVESQGTYNEQFF; CDR3 DNA: TGCAGCGTTGAGAGTCAGGGAACCTACAATGAGCAGTTCTTC
clone size: -; J gene: TRBJ1-1; D gene: -; V gene: TRBV10-3; CDR3 protein: CPISESSLPNTEAFF; CDR3 DNA: TGTCCCATTAGTGAGTCATCTTTGCCGAACACTGAAGCTTTCTTT
clone size: -; J gene: TRBJ1-2; D gene: -; V gene: TRBV20-1; CDR3 protein: CSASAGGYTF; CDR3 DNA: TGCAGTGCTAGCGCAGGGGGCTACACCTTC
clone size: -; J gene: TRBJ2-5; D gene: TRBD2; V gene: TRBV2; CDR3 protein: CASSRLAGGPSSETQYF; CDR3 DNA: TGTGCCAGCAGTCGGCTAGCGGGGGGGCCGAGCTCGGAGACCCAGTACTTC
clone size: once; J gene: TRBJ2-3; D gene: TRBD2; V gene: TRBV20-1; CDR3 protein: CSAEGGGTSTDTQYF; CDR3 DNA: TGCAGTGCTGAGGGCGGGGGGACTAGCACAGATACGCAGTATTTT
clone size: many; J gene: TRBJ2-7; D gene: -; V gene: TRBV7-9; CDR3 protein: CASSPFRSYEQYF; CDR3 DNA: TGTGCCAGCAGCCCATTTAGGTCCTACGAGCAGTACTTC
clone size: -; J gene: TRBJ2-7; D gene: TRBD1; V gene: TRBV15; CDR3 protein: CATSSKPGQGYEQYF; CDR3 DNA: TGTGCCACCAGCAGCAAGCCGGGACAGGGTTACGAGCAGTACTTC
clone size: many; J gene: TRBJ2-2; D gene: -; V gene: TRBV7-7; CDR3 protein: CASSKGGAGELFF; CDR3 DNA: TGTGCCAGCAGCAAGGGGGGGGCCGGGGAGCTGTTTTTT
clone size: -; J gene: TRBJ1-6; D gene: -; V gene: TRBV10-2; CDR3 protein: CAAGGDSPLHF; CDR3 DNA: TGCGCCGCGGGTGGGGATTCACCCCTCCACTTT
clone size: many; J gene: TRBJ2-1; D gene: -; V gene: TRBV6-5; CDR3 protein: CASSFQSGQAEQFF; CDR3 DNA: TGTGCCAGCAGTTTCCAATCCGGGCAGGCAGAGCAGTTCTTC
clone size: -; J gene: TRBJ1-1; D gene: -; V gene: TRBV6-1; CDR3 protein: CASRPDKLNTEAFF; CDR3 DNA: TGTGCCAGCAGGCCTGACAAACTGAACACTGAAGCTTTCTTT